The entry below gives a single TCR beta chain sequence along with its context. This CDR3 comprises 21 residues. With 2 bases removed from V and 8 bases from J, the gap between germline ends came to 33 bases. Germline assignment: CDR1 LNHNV and CDR2 YYDKDF (reference sequence). TCR beta chains were sequenced at survey level with immunoSEQ. Assay: immunoSEQ multiplex PCR; the TCRdb copy retains only in-frame clones and omits some. The data contain about 68,000 clones, roughly 95% of them singletons. The chain couples TRBV15 to TRBJ1-4; D may be TRBD1 (5 bases). Sequencing was done on a sample of PBMCs. The receptor was derived from a man aged 40-49 years with rheumatoid arthritis. CDR3 region: CATSRSHLGRASDKGEEKLFF. As DNA, the CDR3 is TGTGCCACCAGCAGATCCCACCTCGGGAGAGCCTCCGACAAAGGGGAGGAAAAACTGTTTTTT.